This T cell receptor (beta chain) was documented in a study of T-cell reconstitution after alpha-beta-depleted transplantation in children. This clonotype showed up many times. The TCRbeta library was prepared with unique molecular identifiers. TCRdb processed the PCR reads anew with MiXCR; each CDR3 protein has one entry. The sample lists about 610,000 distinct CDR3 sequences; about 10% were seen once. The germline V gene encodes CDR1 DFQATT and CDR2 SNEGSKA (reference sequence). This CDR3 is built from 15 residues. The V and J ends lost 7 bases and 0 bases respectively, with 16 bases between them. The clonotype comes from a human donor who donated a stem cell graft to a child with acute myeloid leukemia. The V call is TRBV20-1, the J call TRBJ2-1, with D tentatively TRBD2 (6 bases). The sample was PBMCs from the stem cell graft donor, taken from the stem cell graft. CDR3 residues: CSVNEAGSSYNEQFF. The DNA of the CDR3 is TGCAGTGTCAACGAGGCGGGAAGCTCCTACAATGAGCAGTTCTTC.